This T cell receptor (beta chain) was captured in a study of CD8+ T cells in alopecia areata. Study background: Patients in the treated group were given tofacitinib by mouth, 5 to 10 mg twice a day.

Study-wide points: Among the top 100, expanded CD8+ clones were significantly decreased by tofacitinib, as was scalp clonality.

The length of the CDR3 is 15 residues. Germline CDR1 reads SQVTM; CDR2 reads ANQGSEA. Trimming cost V 1 base and J 9 bases; bases outside gene matches: 4. The treatment denotes: oral pan-JAK inhibitor, 5-10 mg twice daily. Sampling of alopecia areata patients yielded lesional scalp punch biopsies as well as peripheral blood. Isolation of CD4+ and CD8+ T cells from PBMCs was achieved by sorting. In each case, RNA was isolated and then reverse transcribed into cDNA as the sequencing template. TCRdb's copy holds only in-frame clones and misses some; the assay was immunoSEQ multiplex PCR. Of under 130,000 clones listed, 86% are singletons. Worth noting for this clone: Its antigen is not known.

The chain combines TRBV29-1 with TRBJ2-1; TRBD2 agrees at 15 bases. The receptor was derived from a human donor with alopecia areata. The material was CD8+ T cells sorted from blood, obtained around week 31, from a patient treated with tofacitinib. This CDR3 is CSVEGTSGRALEQFF. The CDR3, as DNA: TGCAGCGTTGAAGGGACTAGCGGGAGGGCCCTTGAGCAGTTCTTC.